These 24 T cell receptor beta chains came from one sample sequenced in a study of T cells in localized non-small cell lung cancer. Clones were read by immunoSEQ multiplex PCR, and TCRdb kept only the in-frame ones, dropping some. This table holds tens of thousands of clones, 90% to 95% found once. The specimen was peripheral blood, collected before any cancer treatment. The receptors come from a man aged 40 to 75 with stage I lung adenocarcinoma.

The rearrangement uses TRBV28 and TRBJ2-7; TRBD1 aligns across 9 bases. Germline V gives CDR1 MDHEN, CDR2 SYDVKM. The V gene end was trimmed by 11 bases and the J gene end by 0 bases; junction bases not matched to a gene: 17. CDR3 length equals 17 residues. CDR3 protein: CASQGTGPTTSSYEQYF. The CDR3, as DNA: TGTGCCTCCCAGGGGACAGGGCCGACCACGAGCTCCTACGAGCAGTACTTC. Looking up the rest from reference TRBV28 and TRBJ2-7 gives the full variable domain: DVKVTQSSRYLVKRTGEKVFLECVQDMDHENMFWYRQDPGLGLRLIYFSYDVKMKEKGDIPEGYSVSREKKERFSLILESASTNQTSMYLCASQGTGPTTSSYEQYFGPGTRLTVT.

V and J are TRBV29-1 and TRBJ2-1, with a weak D call TRBD2 (6 bases). The CDR3 runs 12 residues. Germline assignment: CDR1 SQVTM and CDR2 ANQGSEA. V lost 4 bases and J 12 bases, leaving 16 bases between the germline ends. The CDR3 spells CSVADGEVGQFF. CDR3 nucleotides: TGCAGCGTTGCTGACGGGGAGGTTGGGCAGTTCTTC.

Remarks on this clone: In the same sample, other DNA sequences code for this CDR3. The chain is built from TRBV7-2 and TRBJ1-2; D perhaps matches TRBD1 (6 bases). This CDR3 has 13 residues. The germline gives CDR1 SGHTA, CDR2 FQGNSA. V lost 5 bases and J lost 2, with 9 bases in between. CDR3 coding DNA: TGTGCCAGCAGCCCCGACAGGAACTATGGCTACACCTTC. Protein product: CASSPDRNYGYTF.

V usage is TRBV19 and J usage is TRBJ2-7; D is unresolved. The germline V and J ends were trimmed by 3 bases and 2 bases, with 11 bases remaining between them. The CDR3 is 14 residues long. Germline V lookup: CDR1 LNHDA, CDR2 SQIVND (reference sequence). The CDR3, as DNA: TGTGCCAGTAGTATTCCGGGCCGTACCTACGAGCAGTACTTC. This encodes CASSIPGRTYEQYF.

CDR3 DNA: TGTGCCAGTAGTATCGGGAGGGACGAGCAGTACTTC. Protein: CASSIGRDEQYF. This rearrangement joins TRBV19 to TRBJ2-7; 8 bases are a match to TRBD2. CDR1 is LNHDA and CDR2 is SQIVND in the germline V gene (reference sequence). This CDR3 has 12 residues. V shed 3 bases, J shed 5 bases, and the junction held 0 bases outside the gene matches.

V and J are TRBV29-1 and TRBJ2-3, with 8 bases aligning to TRBD1. CDR1 and CDR2 from the germline V gene are SQVTM and ANQGSEA. The CDR3 has 12 amino acids. The V segment lost 4 bases and the J segment 7 bases; nucleotides outside the gene matches: 4. The CDR3 sequence is CSVVHRGYTQYF. In nucleotides, the CDR3 is TGCAGCGTTGTTCACAGGGGGTATACGCAGTATTTT.

The V gene is TRBV13, the J gene TRBJ2-1, with 13 bases lining up with TRBD2. The germline V gene encodes CDR1 PRHDT and CDR2 FYEKMQ (reference sequence). J lost 3 bases, V lost 5 bases, and 7 bases had no gene match. The CDR3 runs to 17 residues. In DNA, the CDR3 is TGTGCCAGCAGCCCCGGGACTAGCGGGATCTTCTACAATGAGCAGTTCTTC. Its protein product is CASSPGTSGIFYNEQFF.

The chain is built from TRBV11-2 and TRBJ2-1; D not resolved. Trimming removed 5 bases from V and 3 bases from J, with 8 bases in between. Germline-derived CDR1 and CDR2 are SGHAT and FQNNGV. The CDR3 spans 13 residues. The CDR3 spells CASSPPVYNEQFF. The CDR3 nucleotides read TGTGCCAGCAGCCCCCCAGTCTACAATGAGCAGTTCTTC.

This rearrangement joins TRBV7-6 to TRBJ2-5; D perhaps matches TRBD2 (6 bases). Trimming took off 1 base at V and 3 bases at J, with 12 bases between the two ends. The germline V gene has CDR1 SGHVS and CDR2 FNYEAQ. There are 15 residues in the CDR3. The CDR3 reads CASSLGLATKETQYF. The DNA of the CDR3 is TGTGCCAGCAGCTTAGGTCTAGCGACGAAAGAGACCCAGTACTTC.

The rearrangement uses TRBV4-2 and TRBJ1-5; D may be TRBD1 (5 bases). Trimming removed 0 bases from V and 7 bases from J, with 13 bases in between. Germline V gives CDR1 LGHNA, CDR2 YNFKEQ. This CDR3 has 15 residues. CDR3 nucleotides: TGTGCCAGCAGCCAAGATTTGTCAGGGATCCAGCCCCAGCATTTT. Its translation is CASSQDLSGIQPQHF.

The chain couples TRBV28 to TRBJ2-7; tentatively, D is TRBD2 (6 bases). Germline values: CDR1 MDHEN, CDR2 SYDVKM. V dropped 1 base and J dropped 1 base, with 11 bases sitting between them. The CDR3 consists of 15 residues. CDR3 in DNA: TGTGCCAGCAGTTTATATGCGGGAACTTCCTACGAGCAGTACTTC. Translation: CASSLYAGTSYEQYF.

The chain joins TRBV28 to TRBJ2-7, with D unresolved. The germline gives CDR1 MDHEN, CDR2 SYDVKM. V lost 5 bases to trimming and J lost 6 bases, with 8 bases between them. CDR3 length: 11 amino acids. CDR3 region: CASSLRGEQYF. Written as DNA, the CDR3 is TGTGCCAGCAGTCTACGTGGCGAGCAGTACTTC.

This chain uses TRBV29-1 with TRBJ2-7, with 8 nucleotides matching TRBD1. This CDR3 is 14 amino acids long. Looked up from germline, CDR1 is SQVTM and CDR2 is ANQGSEA. V lost 5 bases to trimming and J lost 4 bases; unmatched junction nucleotides: 10. The CDR3 sequence is CSVRQGFMGYEQYF. CDR3 in DNA: TGCAGCGTTCGACAGGGGTTCATGGGATACGAGCAGTACTTC.

The rearrangement joins TRBV28 to TRBJ1-1; the D gene is possibly TRBD1 (6 bases). V lost 8 bases and J lost 3, with 13 bases in between. This CDR3 comprises 13 residues. The germline V gene has CDR1 MDHEN and CDR2 SYDVKM. CDR3 loop: CASEWGRDTEAFF. In DNA, the CDR3 is TGTGCCAGCGAATGGGGGCGGGACACTGAAGCTTTCTTT.

This clone has only a few counts. The chain combines TRBV5-5 with TRBJ2-2, with a possible D match to TRBD1 (6 bases). The germline CDR1 and CDR2 sequences are SGHKS and YYEKEE (reference sequence). CDR3 length: 17 amino acids. V was trimmed by 1 base and J by 1 base, leaving 14 bases between them. CDR3 in amino acids: CASSLLPGTQNTGELFF. The CDR3 coding sequence is TGTGCCAGCAGCTTGCTCCCCGGGACACAGAACACCGGGGAGCTGTTTTTT.

The gene calls are TRBV30 and TRBJ1-1; 10 positions agree with TRBD1. V gave up 0 bases and J gave up 5 bases; unmatched junction bases: 9. CDR1 and CDR2 from the germline V gene are GTSNPN and SVGIG (reference sequence). This CDR3 contains 16 residues. CDR3 sequence: CAWSVGQGVLMTEAFF. The CDR3 nucleotides read TGTGCCTGGAGTGTCGGACAGGGGGTTTTGATGACTGAAGCTTTCTTT.

With respect to this clone: Since a much larger clone is just one base distant, this may be a read error. The chain links TRBV6-4 to TRBJ2-3; no definite D call. Between the trimmed V and J ends, which lost 2 bases and 0 bases, there was a span of 3 bases. Germline CDR1 reads MRHNA; CDR2 reads SNTAGT. The CDR3 has 13 residues. This CDR3 reads CASSDTSTDTQYF. CDR3 coding DNA: TGTGCCAGCAGTGACACTAGCACAGATACGCAGTATTTT.

This chain links TRBV7-9 with TRBJ2-2, with a tentative D call TRBD1 (6 bases). Germline values: CDR1 SEHNR, CDR2 FQNEAQ (reference sequence). V was cut by 1 base and J by 4 bases, with 13 bases left in between. The CDR3 consists of 16 residues. CDR3 DNA sequence: TGTGCCAGCAGCTTAGAGGTCAGCAGGGGCACCGGGGAGCTGTTTTTT. Its protein product is CASSLEVSRGTGELFF.

This sequence joins TRBV2 and TRBJ2-7; D is perhaps TRBD2 (5 bases). CDR3 size: 16 residues. The V gene's germline CDR1 is SNHLY and CDR2 FYNNEI. The V and J ends lost 6 bases and 0 bases respectively, with 18 bases between them. The CDR3 coding sequence is TGTGCCAGCAGGGGTGACCGAAAAGGGAGCTCCTACGAGCAGTACTTC. It translates to CASRGDRKGSSYEQYF.

This clone was counted once. The gene calls are TRBV5-1 and TRBJ2-3; the match to TRBD1 covers 8 bases. Looked up from germline, CDR1 is SGHRS and CDR2 is YFSETQ. J was trimmed by 4 bases and V by 4 bases; bases with no gene match: 8. The CDR3 consists of 15 residues. This CDR3 is CASSPTGGEADTQYF. In nucleotides, the CDR3 is TGCGCCAGCAGCCCTACAGGGGGAGAGGCAGATACGCAGTATTTT.

The rearrangement links TRBV4-1 to TRBJ1-1, with D possibly matching TRBD1 (6 bases). Germline V CDR1 and CDR2: MGHRA, YSYEKL. The ends were cut back, 3 bases at V and 0 bases at J, with 8 bases in the middle. The CDR3 consists of 14 residues. CDR3 region: CASSHGQLNTEAFF. DNA for the CDR3: TGCGCCAGCAGCCATGGACAGTTGAACACTGAAGCTTTCTTT.

This clone was found once. This chain uses TRBV7-2 with TRBJ2-5, with D perhaps TRBD1 (5 bases). Germline CDR1 SGHTA, CDR2 FQGNSA. Trimming pared 6 bases from V and 5 bases from J, leaving 16 bases between. The CDR3 covers 14 residues. The CDR3, as DNA: TGTGCCAGCAGGCCAGGGTACTTAAAGGAGACCCAGTACTTC. Translated, it gives CASRPGYLKETQYF.

The genes are TRBV19 and TRBJ2-5; D call uncertain. With 3 bases removed from V and 7 bases from J, the gap between germline ends came to 15 bases. CDR3 length: 14 residues. The germline V gene encodes CDR1 LNHDA and CDR2 SQIVND (reference sequence). The CDR3 DNA follows: TGTGCCAGTAGTATCGCGACACCGGATGCGACCCAGTACTTC. Protein sequence: CASSIATPDATQYF.

The chain joins TRBV5-4 to TRBJ2-7; 8 bases align to TRBD2. Germline V gene lookup returns CDR1 SGHNT and CDR2 YYREEE (reference sequence). J was trimmed by 2 bases and V by 4 bases; bases with no gene match: 17. The CDR3 is made up of 18 amino acids. The DNA of the CDR3 is TGTGCCAGCAGCCCTGGATCTGGCGGGAGGCCGTTAACCTACGAGCAGTACTTC. This encodes CASSPGSGGRPLTYEQYF.